One TCR beta chain is described in this entry. Its antigen is unidentified. The CDR3 covers 14 residues. With 3 bases clipped from V and 9 bases from J, the junction kept 3 bases outside the gene matches. The V gene's germline CDR1 is SGHNT and CDR2 YENEEA. The data are from a study of graft-versus-host responses after intestinal transplantation. Profiled with immunoSEQ multiplex PCR; TCRdb holds only in-frame clones, not every one. Of approximately 89,000 clones in the sample, 92% were seen once. The chain joins TRBV11-3 to TRBJ2-1; 12 bases fit TRBD2. The sequencing used unstimulated CD4+ T cells sorted from spleen or lymph node cells, collected before intestinal transplant. The receptor was derived from a human donor who received an intestinal transplant. The CDR3, as DNA: TGTGCCAGCAGCTTGACTAGCGGGAGTAGTGAGCAGTTCTTC. Protein product: CASSLTSGSSEQFF.